This T cell receptor beta chain stems from a study of neoadjuvant anti-PD-1 for oral cavity cancer (dated by TCRdb to the early 2020s). As for the study more broadly: Patients mostly received three to four biweekly doses of nivolumab at 3 mg/kg before curative-intent surgical resection. Under RECIST 1.1, a patient counted as a responder if showing complete response, partial response or stable disease, and as a non-responder if showing progression. For patients who did not progress, a fourth nivolumab dose was given around day 43, followed by definitive surgical resection on days 50-56. The parent correlative cohort included over nine patients, with an approximately 35% response rate.

For deep sequencing, each PBMC sample was run in six replicates, with libraries mostly built from around 500 ng of input genomic DNA. TCRbeta libraries were prepared with the immunoSEQ hsTCRbeta kit according to the manufacturer's instructions. The completed libraries were mixed into a single pool at 3 nM, then sequenced with an Illumina NovaSeq 6000 S4 flow cell. As for the original processing: Raw data preprocessing and quality control were performed with the immunoSEQ Analyzer. The analysis was restricted to productive rearrangements, with each unique CDR3 amino acid sequence defining a clonotype. Repertoire clonality was estimated as the Gini-Simpson index, which was calculated using the R package tcR. Gini indices were compared with Student's t test, and associations with tumor size change were assessed by Pearson correlation. Held by TCRdb, this immuneACCESS table contains in-frame sequences only and omits some clones. Under half of the omission traces to an unresolved V gene where checked; the cause of the rest is unknown. The V and J calls and clone size are taken from that table; D and trimming were inferred from the DNA. The sample profile shows about 14,000 clones; 55% to 65% of them were found once. About 3% of the sample is in the top ten clones.

This sample's time point label indicates: before neoadjuvant nivolumab. The patients had newly diagnosed stage II-IVA oral cavity squamous cell carcinoma and had not received any prior systemic or radiation treatment. The cohort consisted of patients with HPV-negative, locally advanced oral cavity squamous cell carcinoma. Peripheral blood mononuclear cells were analyzed directly and were not maintained or expanded in culture. Samples came from a longitudinal correlative study of a single-arm phase II trial of neoadjuvant nivolumab in oral cavity squamous cell carcinoma. Subject-matched pre- and post-treatment PBMCs and tumors from three responders and three non-responders were subjected to genomic DNA-based TCRbeta sequencing. Peripheral blood mononuclear cells were drawn once before nivolumab treatment and a second time after treatment, when surgery took place. The Maxwell RSC DNA from Cells kit was used to isolate genomic DNA from PBMCs.

On this clone itself: The target of this receptor is not known. No quality values exist for individual bases; no much larger clone is one base distant.

Spanning cysteine to phenylalanine, the CDR3 consists of 16 amino acids. The sequence is cut down to CDR3 DNA, 48 bases in frame from base 1. V lost 2 bases and J lost 5 bases, and the count of bases not matched to a germline gene is 10. CDR1 and CDR2, looked up from the germline V gene, are SGDLS and YYNGEE. The full study reports these points: Higher pretreatment blood Treg/Th17 ratios correlated with both higher pretreatment blood TCRbeta clonality and lower post-treatment tumor TCRbeta clonality. After neoadjuvant nivolumab, significantly higher T cell clonality (Gini index) was found within PBMCs in non-responders than in responders. TCR analyses included only three patients per response group, and the authors called for larger cohorts for validation.

The starting material was PBMCs, obtained before nivolumab (anti-PD-1) treatment. This receptor was taken from a person aged 35-79 years with oral cavity squamous cell carcinoma. The chain was built from TRBV9 and TRBJ2-7, with 10 bases matching TRBD1. CDR3 region: CASSVTGTGVFNEQYF. The nucleotide sequence is TGTGCCAGCAGCGTTACTGGGACAGGGGTTTTCAACGAGCAGTACTTC.